Listed below are T cell receptor beta chains from one sample, sequenced in a study of T cell changes during pregnancy in multiple sclerosis. The protocol was immunoSEQ multiplex PCR, while the TCRdb copy is restricted to in-frame clones and leaves out a portion. Of tens of thousands of clones in the sample, 89% were seen once. Here the sequenced sample was CD8+ T cells from peripheral blood mononuclear cells, taken in the second trimester of pregnancy. The receptors originated from a female donor with multiple sclerosis, enrolled in a pregnancy study. CDR3s include the opening cysteine and the closing phenylalanine or tryptophan. D genes are given only for firm matches. Clone size, where shown, is once, few, many, or a class for clones that have expanded.

. TRBD2 TRBJ2-1 TRBV18 CASSPQREIDEQFF TGTGCCAGCTCACCACAGCGGGAGATCGATGAGCAGTTCTTC
. TRBD1 TRBJ1-1 TRBV6-1 CASSGTGGQNTEAFF TGTGCCAGCAGTGGGACAGGGGGCCAGAACACTGAAGCTTTCTTT
. . TRBJ2-7 TRBV9 CASSVRGGFHEQYF TGTGCCAGCAGCGTGAGGGGGGGTTTCCACGAGCAGTACTTC
. TRBD1 TRBJ2-7 TRBV19 CASSDRDRGTYEQYF TGTGCCAGTAGTGACCGGGACAGGGGGACCTACGAGCAGTACTTC
. . TRBJ2-7 TRBV27 CASSLSRETHSYEQYF TGTGCCAGCAGTTTATCCCGAGAGACACACTCCTACGAGCAGTACTTC
once TRBD1 TRBJ1-1 TRBV7-2 CASSWGTGGAFF TGTGCCAGCAGTTGGGGAACAGGGGGTGCTTTCTTT
. TRBD2 TRBJ2-3 TRBV19 CASSKEGGLARDTQYF TGTGCCAGTAGTAAGGAGGGAGGGCTAGCGAGGGATACGCAGTATTTT
medium-sized TRBD1 TRBJ2-3 TRBV4-3 CASSQDWGQGADTQYF TGCGCCAGCAGCCAAGATTGGGGACAGGGGGCAGATACGCAGTATTTT
. TRBD2 TRBJ2-1 TRBV29-1 CSAAGGLDEQFF TGCAGCGCCGCCGGGGGGTTGGATGAGCAGTTCTTC
. . TRBJ1-1 TRBV11-2 CASSLEADMNTEAFF TGTGCCAGCAGCTTAGAGGCTGACATGAACACTGAAGCTTTCTTT
. TRBD2 TRBJ2-1 TRBV29-1 CSARTSKSYNEQFF TGCAGCGCCCGGACTAGTAAGTCCTACAATGAGCAGTTCTTC
. TRBD1 TRBJ2-7 TRBV19 CASSIATGGPYEQYF TGTGCCAGTAGTATAGCCACAGGGGGCCCCTACGAGCAGTACTTC
. . TRBJ2-7 TRBV29-1 CSGLTGTSYEQYF TGCAGCGGCTTAACAGGGACCTCCTACGAGCAGTACTTC
. TRBD2 TRBJ2-3 TRBV2 CASSEPSGRTDTQYF TGTGCCAGCAGTGAGCCTAGCGGACGCACAGATACGCAGTATTTT
. . TRBJ2-5 TRBV18 CASSLQTGRLQETQYF TGTGCCAGCTCACTACAGACGGGGAGGTTACAAGAGACCCAGTACTTC
. . TRBJ1-3 TRBV5-8 CASSILNQVSGNTIYF TGTGCCAGCAGTATCCTTAACCAGGTCTCTGGAAACACCATATATTTT
. TRBD1 TRBJ2-1 TRBV12-5 CASGLPTRGHEQFF TGTGCTAGTGGTTTGCCAACGAGGGGGCATGAGCAGTTCTTC
. TRBD1 TRBJ2-2 TRBV5-1 CASSSDRGQGNTGELFF TGCGCCAGCAGTTCTGACAGGGGACAAGGGAACACCGGGGAGCTGTTTTTT
. TRBD1 TRBJ2-7 TRBV27 CASSLSGTGGEQYF TGTGCCAGCAGTTTATCAGGGACAGGGGGCGAGCAGTACTTC
. TRBD2 TRBJ2-7 TRBV7-9 CASSQGTSGSDEQYF TGTGCCAGCAGCCAAGGGACTAGCGGGAGTGACGAGCAGTACTTC
. . TRBJ2-5 TRBV7-2 CASSTRGSQETQYF TGTGCCAGCAGCACAAGAGGTAGTCAAGAGACCCAGTACTTC
. . TRBJ2-7 TRBV27 CASSSGRSYEQYF TGTGCCAGCAGTTCCGGGAGAAGTTACGAGCAGTACTTC
. TRBD1 TRBJ1-2 TRBV18 CASSPLDRGQSGYTF TGTGCCAGCTCACCCCTGGACAGGGGTCAAAGCGGCTACACCTTC
. TRBD2 TRBJ2-5 TRBV4-2 CASSQRPGLAGGTRETQYF TGTGCCAGCAGCCAGAGACCGGGACTAGCGGGAGGGACTAGAGAGACCCAGTACTTC
. . TRBJ2-7 TRBV7-3 CASSPGIGLANEQYF TGTGCCAGCAGCCCCGGGATAGGCCTTGCTAACGAGCAGTACTTC
. . TRBJ2-2 TRBV11-3 CASSLGRANTGELFF TGTGCCAGCAGCTTAGGGCGGGCGAACACCGGGGAGCTGTTTTTT
medium-sized . TRBJ2-7 TRBV11-2 CASSSASVAYEQYF TGTGCCAGCAGCTCAGCTAGCGTCGCCTACGAGCAGTACTTC
. . TRBJ2-6 TRBV9 CASSTDRSGANVLTF TGTGCCAGCAGCACAGACAGGTCTGGGGCCAACGTCCTGACTTTC
once . TRBJ2-3 TRBV5-4 CASRNLRVGADTQYF TGTGCCAGCAGAAATTTAAGGGTAGGGGCAGATACGCAGTATTTT
. . TRBJ1-1 TRBV11-3 CASSHYNVNTEAFF TGTGCCAGCAGCCACTATAATGTGAACACTGAAGCTTTCTTT
. TRBD2 TRBJ2-1 TRBV7-6 CASSLLNIAGAPHNEQFF TGTGCCAGCAGCTTACTAAATATAGCGGGTGCACCTCACAATGAGCAGTTCTTC
. TRBD1 TRBJ2-1 TRBV4-3 CASSQVQGAYEQFF TGCGCCAGCAGCCAAGTACAGGGGGCGTATGAGCAGTTCTTC
. . TRBJ2-7 TRBV6-1 CASSEALNSHYEQYF TGTGCCAGCAGTGAAGCCCTAAATAGCCACTACGAGCAGTACTTC
. . TRBJ2-1 TRBV19 CASSTRTVGHNEQFF TGTGCCAGTAGTACACGGACAGTAGGCCACAATGAGCAGTTCTTC
. . TRBJ1-4 TRBV10-3 CAISEFGRTGEKLFF TGTGCCATCAGTGAATTCGGACGGACTGGTGAAAAACTGTTTTTT
. . TRBJ1-2 TRBV28 CASMSMGRRVYGYTF TGTGCCAGCATGTCCATGGGCCGCAGGGTGTATGGCTACACCTTC
. . TRBJ2-2 TRBV6-5 CASSTREYTGELFF TGTGCCAGCAGTACACGGGAGTACACCGGGGAGCTGTTTTTT
. . TRBJ2-1 TRBV7-6 CASSSTGEPYNEQFF TGTGCCAGCAGCTCCACGGGGGAACCCTACAATGAGCAGTTCTTC
. . TRBJ2-2 TRBV27 CASSLQDTGELFF TGTGCCAGCAGTTTACAGGACACCGGGGAGCTGTTTTTT
. TRBD1 TRBJ2-3 TRBV11-3 CASSPRQGATDTQYF TGTGCCAGCAGCCCTAGACAGGGTGCAACAGATACGCAGTATTTT
. TRBD2 TRBJ2-7 TRBV27 CASSPPWGSGKYEQYF TGTGCCAGCAGTCCCCCGTGGGGTAGCGGGAAGTACGAGCAGTACTTC
. . TRBJ2-7 TRBV11-2 CASSLETASFREQYF TGTGCCAGCAGCTTAGAAACAGCAAGTTTCCGCGAGCAGTACTTC
. TRBD1 TRBJ1-1 TRBV19 CASAPGQGVTEAFF TGTGCCAGTGCACCGGGACAGGGAGTTACTGAAGCTTTCTTT
. . TRBJ2-7 TRBV28 CASSFPGVGYEQYF TGTGCCAGCAGTTTCCCGGGGGTGGGGTACGAGCAGTACTTC
few TRBD1 TRBJ1-2 TRBV9 CASSAGQINYGYTF TGTGCCAGCAGCGCGGGACAGATTAACTATGGCTACACCTTC
. . TRBJ2-7 TRBV7-2 CASSQDKSVTYEQYF TGCGCCAGCAGCCAAGATAAGTCGGTTACCTACGAGCAGTACTTC
. TRBD2 TRBJ2-5 TRBV5-4 CASSPGLASETQYF TGTGCCAGCAGCCCGGGACTAGCGAGCGAGACCCAGTACTTC
. . TRBJ2-3 TRBV4-1 CATKSRSTQYF TGCGCCACCAAATCCAGATCTACGCAGTATTTT
. TRBD2 TRBJ2-7 TRBV30 CAWDSGSYEQYF TGTGCCTGGGATAGCGGGAGCTACGAGCAGTACTTC
. . TRBJ2-6 TRBV7-3 CASSLYSGLSGANVLTF TGTGCCAGCAGCTTATACAGCGGACTCTCTGGGGCCAACGTCCTGACTTTC
. . TRBJ2-2 TRBV29-1 CSIPTSNTGELFF TGCAGCATCCCCACATCGAACACCGGGGAGCTGTTTTTT
. . TRBJ2-1 TRBV19 CASSISGGNEQFF TGTGCCAGTAGTATATCCGGGGGAAATGAGCAGTTCTTC
. . TRBJ2-7 TRBV27 CASSLSLDTSSYEQYF TGTGCCAGCAGTTTGTCCTTGGACACGAGCTCCTACGAGCAGTACTTC